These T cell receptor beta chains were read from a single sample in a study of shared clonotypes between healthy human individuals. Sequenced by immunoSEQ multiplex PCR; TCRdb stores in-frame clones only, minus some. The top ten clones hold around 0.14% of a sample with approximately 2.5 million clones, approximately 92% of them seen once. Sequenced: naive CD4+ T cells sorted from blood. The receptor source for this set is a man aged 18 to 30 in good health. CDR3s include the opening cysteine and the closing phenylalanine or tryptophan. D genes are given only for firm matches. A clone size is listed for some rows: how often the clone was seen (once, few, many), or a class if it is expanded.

CASSLAIGQEAFF	TGCGCCAGCAGCTTGGCGATTGGACAGGAAGCTTTCTTT	.	TRBV5-1	.	TRBJ1-1
CASSYPGGNSPLHF	TGTGCCAGCAGTTACCCCGGGGGTAATTCACCCCTCCACTTT	.	TRBV6-5	.	TRBJ1-6
CASSYMEGSYEQYF	TGTGCCAGCAGCTACATGGAGGGATCCTACGAGCAGTACTTC	.	TRBV11-1	.	TRBJ2-7
CASSENYGLAGGEQFF	TGTGCCAGCAGTGAGAACTACGGACTAGCGGGGGGCGAGCAGTTCTTC	TRBD2	TRBV6-1	.	TRBJ2-1
CASSESEKHRVYEQYF	TGCGCCAGCAGTGAGTCGGAAAAGCACAGGGTCTACGAGCAGTACTTC	.	TRBV10-1	.	TRBJ2-7
CASSPAPSGNTIYF	TGTGCCAGCAGCCCAGCCCCTTCTGGAAACACCATATATTTT	.	TRBV27	.	TRBJ1-3
CADRVAGANVLTF	TGTGCGGACAGGGTAGCTGGGGCCAACGTCCTGACTTTC	TRBD1	TRBV30	.	TRBJ2-6
CASSSSPGPTNQETQYF	TGCGCCAGCAGCTCATCTCCGGGACCAACGAACCAAGAGACCCAGTACTTC	.	TRBV5-1	.	TRBJ2-5
CSVEAGTGIYGYTF	TGCAGCGTTGAAGCCGGGACAGGGATTTATGGCTACACCTTC	TRBD1	TRBV29-1	.	TRBJ1-2
CASSRPGTVDSPLHF	TGCGCCAGCAGCCGACCCGGGACGGTCGATTCACCCCTCCACTTT	.	TRBV4-1	.	TRBJ1-6
CASSLGPRDYQGYEQYF	TGTGCCAGCAGCTTAGGACCCCGGGACTACCAAGGCTACGAGCAGTACTTC	TRBD2	TRBV13	once	TRBJ2-7
CASSLSLRQGFYTF	TGTGCCAGCAGTCTCTCCTTGCGACAGGGGTTTTACACCTTC	TRBD1	TRBV2	.	TRBJ1-2
CASSSDTYSGNTIYF	TGTGCCAGCAGTAGTGACACGTACTCTGGAAACACCATATATTTT	.	TRBV28	.	TRBJ1-3
CASSQDPQGSDTEAFF	TGCGCCAGCAGCCAAGATCCACAGGGGTCGGACACTGAAGCTTTCTTT	TRBD1	TRBV4-3	once	TRBJ1-1